This T cell receptor (beta chain) was captured by sequencing in a study of blood T cells in healthy people across ages. CDR1 is ENHRY, CDR2 SYGVKD, per germline. The CDR3 sequence is 15 residues long. With V trimmed by 3 bases and J by 6 bases, 4 bases remained unmatched. A second PCR, run for roughly 7 to 11 cycles, used a sample-barcoded 5' primer plus a J-beta primer mix. TCRdb passed the 5' RACE reads through MiXCR, listing each CDR3 protein once. This sample has about 680,000 distinct CDR3 sequences, with about half found just once. The chain employs TRBV10-3 and TRBJ2-1; 11 bases align to TRBD1. The source of this sequence is an older woman in good health. Sequencing was performed on blood. The CDR3 sequence: CAISDSGTGGNEQFF. The CDR3 nucleotides are TGTGCCATCAGTGACTCCGGGACAGGGGGCAATGAGCAGTTCTTC.